One and the same sample provided the 22 T cell receptor beta chains below, sequenced in a study of T cell changes during pregnancy in multiple sclerosis. Method: immunoSEQ multiplex PCR; TCRdb's copy keeps in-frame clones and lacks some. The data contain under 35,000 clones, less than 90% of them singletons. The source material was CD8+ T cells from peripheral blood mononuclear cells, sampled before pregnancy. The origin of the receptors is a female donor with multiple sclerosis, enrolled in a pregnancy study.

The chain has TRBV6-5 and TRBJ1-1; D possibly corresponds to TRBD1 (6 bases). V was clipped by 5 bases and J by 5 bases, with 15 bases between them. CDR1 and CDR2 (germline): MNHEY, SVGAGI. The CDR3 is made up of 14 amino acids. The CDR3 DNA is TGTGCCAGCAGTCCTGTGGGGGGGCTGACTGAAGCTTTCTTT. Protein: CASSPVGGLTEAFF.

The chain carries TRBV2 and TRBJ2-1, with 9 bases lining up with TRBD2. The CDR3 is made up of 17 amino acids. Germline loops: CDR1 SNHLY, CDR2 FYNNEI. Unmatched junction bases numbered 13, after V lost 3 bases and J lost 7 bases. The CDR3 DNA reads as TGTGCCAGCAGTGAGCGTAGCGGGGGTACTTTGGGAAATGAGCAGTTCTTC. Its protein product is CASSERSGGTLGNEQFF.

The V gene is TRBV6-5, the J gene TRBJ2-1; TRBD2 matches 12 bases. The CDR3 has 14 residues. In germline, CDR1 is MNHEY, CDR2 SVGAGI. V trimming: 6 bases; J trimming: 5 bases; junction bases outside the gene matches: 2. CDR3 in DNA: TGTGCCAGCAGCCTAGCGGGGGGGCACAATGAGCAGTTCTTC. It codes for CASSLAGGHNEQFF.

The chain recombines TRBV5-4 with TRBJ2-5, with 8 bases lining up with TRBD2. The V gene end was trimmed by 0 bases and the J gene end by 5 bases; junction bases not matched to a gene: 6. The CDR3 consists of 15 residues. Germline values: CDR1 SGHNT, CDR2 YYREEE (reference sequence). CDR3 amino acids: CASSLETGGPETQYF. The CDR3 nucleotides are TGTGCCAGCAGCTTGGAAACGGGGGGGCCCGAGACCCAGTACTTC.

This chain uses TRBV2 with TRBJ1-5; D ambiguous. The CDR3 is made up of 16 amino acids. The germline CDR1 and CDR2 sequences are SNHLY and FYNNEI. Trimming left V 8 bases short and J 0 bases short, with 17 bases between. The CDR3 sequence is CASLRDTAYSNQPQHF. CDR3 DNA sequence: TGTGCCAGCTTACGCGACACCGCCTATAGCAATCAGCCCCAGCATTTT. The whole variable domain, remainder taken from reference TRBV2 and TRBJ1-5, is EPEVTQTPSHQVTQMGQEVILRCVPISNHLYFYWYRQILGQKVEFLVSFYNNEISEKSEIFDDQFSVERPDGSNFTLKIRSTKLEDSAMYFCASLRDTAYSNQPQHFGDGTRLSIL.

This chain connects TRBV11-2 to TRBJ1-1, with 10 bases fitting TRBD1. The CDR3 sequence is 15 residues long. The V and J ends lost 5 bases and 5 bases, in that order; junction bases with no gene match: 8. CDR1 SGHAT and CDR2 FQNNGV come from the germline V gene. CDR3 coding DNA: TGTGCCAGCAGCGCTTGGGGGACAGGGGTGACTGAAGCTTTCTTT. Translating gives CASSAWGTGVTEAFF.

The V and J genes are TRBV27 and TRBJ2-1; tentative D call: TRBD2 (6 bases). V lost 6 bases, J lost 6 bases, and 9 bases lay in between. Germline-derived CDR1 and CDR2 are MNHEY and SMNVEV (reference sequence). The CDR3 extends over 12 amino acids. The CDR3 coding sequence is TGTGCCAGCAGACTAGCTTCCAATGAGCAGTTCTTC. Protein: CASRLASNEQFF.

This rearrangement joins TRBV30 to TRBJ1-1; D might be TRBD1 (6 bases). This CDR3 comprises 14 residues. CDR1 GTSNPN and CDR2 SVGIG come from the germline V gene (reference sequence). Trimming removed 0 bases at V and 2 bases at J, with 10 bases between. CDR3 coding DNA: TGTGCCTGGAGTGTCCAGGGGCTTAACACTGAAGCTTTCTTT. Amino acids: CAWSVQGLNTEAFF.

The chain employs TRBV30 and TRBJ1-4; 10 bases are a match to TRBD1. Germline CDR1 and CDR2: GTSNPN and SVGIG (reference sequence). V trimming: 5 bases; J trimming: 3 bases; junction bases outside the gene matches: 3. The CDR3 is 14 residues long. CDR3 amino acids: CAWGTGEANEKLFF. DNA of the CDR3: TGTGCCTGGGGGACAGGGGAGGCTAATGAAAAACTGTTTTTT.

This sequence joins TRBV6-1 and TRBJ1-5, with TRBD1 matching over 7 bases. This CDR3 spans 16 amino acids. Trimming took 1 base from V and 2 from J; bases not matched to a gene: 5. Germline-derived CDR1 and CDR2 are MNHNS and SASEGT. The CDR3 DNA follows: TGTGCCAGCAGTGAAGGTGAAGGACAGGGCAATCAGCCCCAGCATTTT. This gives the protein CASSEGEGQGNQPQHF.

The chain carries TRBV29-1 and TRBJ2-5, with D tentatively TRBD1 (5 bases). The CDR3 loop spans 14 amino acids. Germline V gene data show CDR1 as SQVTM and CDR2 as ANQGSEA. Trimming pared 3 bases from V and 4 bases from J, leaving 15 bases between. CDR3 DNA sequence: TGCAGCGTTGAGGTCAGGGAAGTAGGAGAGACCCAGTACTTC. Translation gives CSVEVREVGETQYF.

The chain is built from TRBV15 and TRBJ2-5, with D unresolved. The V and J ends lost 1 base and 5 bases respectively, with 11 bases between them. The germline V gene has CDR1 LNHNV and CDR2 YYDKDF (reference sequence). The CDR3 spans 14 residues. In DNA, the CDR3 is TGTGCCACCAGCAGAGTGGCCGTTCAGGAGACCCAGTACTTC. Translating gives CATSRVAVQETQYF.

This CDR3 is CASSEAASGGVTDTQYF. In nucleotides, the CDR3 is TGTGCCAGCAGTGAGGCGGCTAGCGGGGGGGTCACAGATACGCAGTATTTT. V is TRBV6-4 and J is TRBJ2-3, with 12 bases fitting TRBD2. The germline gives CDR1 MRHNA, CDR2 SNTAGT. CDR3 size: 17 residues. J gave up 2 bases and V 3 bases, and 6 bases lay outside the gene matches.

The chain couples TRBV27 to TRBJ1-1; D might be TRBD1 (6 bases). V lost 2 bases and J lost 2, with 9 bases in between. Per the germline V gene, CDR1 is MNHEY and CDR2 is SMNVEV (reference sequence). The CDR3 covers 14 residues. CDR3 sequence (DNA): TGTGCCAGCAGTTTACGCGGGGGCAACACTGAAGCTTTCTTT. This gives the protein CASSLRGGNTEAFF.

The rearrangement uses TRBV11-3 and TRBJ2-7; 9 bases map to TRBD1. CDR3 length equals 16 residues. The ends lost 1 base at V and 6 bases at J; junction bases unmatched: 10. Germline-derived CDR1 and CDR2 are SGHNT and YENEEA. The CDR3 reads CASSLGAGQGPVEQYF. The DNA of the CDR3 is TGTGCCAGCAGCTTAGGCGCGGGACAGGGCCCTGTCGAGCAGTACTTC.

This clone was seen a handful of times. This CDR3 is CASSQDGRLNTIYF. The CDR3 DNA reads TGCGCCAGCAGCCAAGATGGGAGGTTAAACACCATATATTTT. This chain connects TRBV4-3 to TRBJ1-3; D ambiguous. Germline V gives CDR1 LGHNA, CDR2 YSLEER. Trimming pared 0 bases from V and 6 bases from J, leaving 9 bases between. The CDR3 sequence is 14 residues long.

This chain uses TRBV9 with TRBJ2-1; maybe TRBD2 (6 bases). The CDR3 is made up of 16 amino acids. The ends were cut back, 3 bases at V and 3 bases at J, with 16 bases in the middle. The germline gives CDR1 SGDLS, CDR2 YYNGEE. The CDR3 loop reads CASSEGVSAGYNEQFF. The CDR3 region has the DNA TGTGCCAGCAGCGAGGGCGTCTCAGCGGGCTACAATGAGCAGTTCTTC. Based on the CDR3 plus reference TRBV9 and TRBJ2-1, the full variable domain is DSGVTQTPKHLITATGQRVTLRCSPRSGDLSVYWYQQSLDQGLQFLIQYYNGEERAKGNILERFSAQQFPDLHSELNLSSLELGDSALYFCASSEGVSAGYNEQFFGPGTRLTVL.

The V and J genes are TRBV9 and TRBJ2-1, with unresolved D. The V gene's germline CDR1 is SGDLS and CDR2 YYNGEE. Trimming removed 1 base at V and 7 bases at J, with 3 bases between. There are 11 residues in the CDR3. The CDR3 loop reads CASSVHNEQFF. CDR3 coding DNA: TGTGCCAGCAGCGTACATAATGAGCAGTTCTTC.

The genes are TRBV19 and TRBJ2-7, with D perhaps matching TRBD1 (7 bases). The CDR3 has 14 amino acids. V was cut by 2 bases and J by 5 bases, with 13 bases left in between. Germline V gene sequence: CDR1 LNHDA, CDR2 SQIVND (reference sequence). As DNA, the CDR3 is TGTGCCAGTAGTATAACAGGGGAGGCTAACGAGCAGTACTTC. This sequence encodes CASSITGEANEQYF.

This chain's CDR3 is CASSAYRASPYEQYF. The CDR3 bases are TGTGCCAGCAGCGCTTACAGGGCCTCCCCCTACGAGCAGTACTTC. The chain uses TRBV2 and TRBJ2-7; TRBD1 might be the D (6 bases). Per the germline V gene, CDR1 is SNHLY and CDR2 is FYNNEI. V was cut by 6 bases and J by 2 bases, with 17 bases left in between. CDR3 length equals 15 residues.

The V and J genes are TRBV27 and TRBJ2-3; perhaps TRBD2 as D (6 bases). This CDR3 is 12 amino acids long. Germline CDR1 MNHEY, CDR2 SMNVEV (reference sequence). V dropped 5 bases and J dropped 6 bases, with 9 bases sitting between them. The CDR3 here is CASSPGGDTQYF. The CDR3 DNA is TGTGCCAGCAGTCCTGGGGGGGATACGCAGTATTTT.

Worth noting for this clone: The junction does not match germline at one end; this may be a read error. V gene TRBV7-7 combines with J gene TRBJ2-1, with 13 positions matching TRBD2. This CDR3 region has 15 residues. Germline V gene lookup returns CDR1 SSHAT and CDR2 FNYEAQ (reference sequence). CDR3 loop: CASSLTSGGVDEQFF. CDR3 sequence (DNA): TGTGCTAGCAGCTTAACTAGCGGGGGGGTGGATGAGCAGTTCTTC.